The 16 T cell receptor beta chains given below trace back to one sample, sequenced in a study of blood T cells in healthy people across ages. Sample-barcoded 5' priming and a J-beta primer mix drove a second PCR of about 7 to 12 cycles. TCRdb reprocessed the 5' RACE reads with MiXCR, giving one entry per CDR3 protein. The top ten hold 10% of the sample, which has about 840,000 distinct CDR3 sequences, 29% seen once. The same specimen was also included in a second study, on T cells of mothers and their children.

Sequencing was carried out using blood. The source is a middle-aged woman in good health.

As concerns this clonotype: A much more abundant neighbour one base away suggests this may be a read error. The chain employs TRBV9 and TRBJ2-7; 8 nucleotides match TRBD2. The CDR3 consists of 12 residues. Germline-derived CDR1 and CDR2 are SGDLS and YYNGEE. V shed 0 bases and J 9 bases; nucleotides not matched to a gene: 2. CDR3: CASSVGTSGQYF. In DNA form, the CDR3 reads TGTGCCAGCAGCGTAGGCACTAGCGGGCAGTACTTC.

In its sample, this clonotype was seen a few times. The J gene is TRBJ2-3, the V gene TRBV2, with 11 bases fitting TRBD2. The germline V gene encodes CDR1 SNHLY and CDR2 FYNNEI. The V gene end was trimmed by 2 bases and the J gene end by 4 bases; junction bases not matched to a gene: 14. This CDR3 contains 19 residues. CDR3 in DNA: TGTGCCAGCAGTGAATGGGCGAGGGCTAGCGGGGGGAGGCCAGATACGCAGTATTTT. The encoded protein is CASSEWARASGGRPDTQYF.

This clonotype was seen ten or more times. The rearrangement joins TRBV7-3 to TRBJ2-6, with a tentative D call TRBD1 (5 bases). This CDR3 region has 17 residues. Germline lookup yields CDR1 SGHTA and CDR2 FQGTGA. V lost 5 bases to trimming and J lost 0 bases, with 14 bases between them. In DNA form, the CDR3 reads TGTGCCAGCAGCCTCTCACATAGGGGCTCTGGGGCCAACGTCCTGACTTTC. Its translation: CASSLSHRGSGANVLTF.

This clonotype has a handful of counts. V is TRBV12-5 and J is TRBJ1-2; a weak D match, TRBD1 (5 bases). V was clipped by 3 bases and J by 8 bases, with 10 bases between them. The CDR3 length is 12 residues. The germline gives CDR1 LGHNT, CDR2 FRNRAP. CDR3 sequence: CASGLGTGGYTF. The CDR3 DNA is TGTGCTAGTGGTTTAGGAACAGGCGGCTACACCTTC.

There are many counts of this clonotype. The chain employs TRBV25-1 and TRBJ1-6, with 8 bases lining up with TRBD1. The V segment lost 5 bases and the J segment 9 bases; nucleotides outside the gene matches: 9. This CDR3 is built from 15 residues. Germline-derived CDR1 and CDR2 are MGHDK and SYGVNS. CDR3 amino acids: CASSPRDRLFSPLHF. CDR3 DNA sequence: TGTGCCAGCAGTCCCCGGGACAGGCTATTTTCACCCCTCCACTTT.

This clonotype was seen at least ten times. The gene calls are TRBV12-3 or TRBV12-4 and TRBJ1-4; possible D gene TRBD1, 6 bases. With 6 bases removed from V and 4 bases from J, the gap between germline ends came to 15 bases. There are 15 residues in the CDR3. Here the CDR3 DNA reads TGTGCCAGCAGGATTGCGGACAGCCTTAATGAAAAACTGTTTTTT. This translates into CASRIADSLNEKLFF.

To note about this clonotype: At one boundary the junction diverges from the germline segment, which might be a read error. The rearrangement uses TRBV20-1 and TRBJ2-5, with TRBD1 matching over 10 bases. This CDR3 contains 16 residues. Germline values: CDR1 DFQATT, CDR2 SNEGSKA (reference sequence). This CDR3 is CSAWTGGGMDQETRYF. For the CDR3, the DNA is TGCAGTGCTTGGACAGGGGGGGGGATGGACCAAGAGACCCGGTACTTC.

This clonotype was observed a handful of times. This chain uses TRBV5-6 with TRBJ2-1; 11 bases fit TRBD2. CDR3 length: 15 residues. V gave up 1 base and J gave up 7 bases; unmatched junction bases: 4. CDR1 is SGHDT, CDR2 YYEEEE, per germline. The CDR3 sequence: CASSLLLAGGNEQFF. The CDR3 nucleotides read TGTGCCAGCAGCTTGCTGCTAGCGGGGGGTAATGAGCAGTTCTTC.

This clonotype was seen at least ten times. The rearrangement links TRBV27 to TRBJ2-7; D uncertain. This CDR3 spans 11 amino acids. Germline assignment: CDR1 MNHEY and CDR2 SMNVEV (reference sequence). V lost 3 bases to trimming and J lost 6 bases, with 6 bases between them. The CDR3 reads CASSFAGEQYF. The CDR3 DNA reads as TGTGCCAGCAGTTTCGCTGGCGAGCAGTACTTC.

This clonotype was seen a handful of times. V usage is TRBV5-6 and J usage is TRBJ1-2; D possibly corresponds to TRBD1 (5 bases). The CDR3 totals 12 residues. Germline loops: CDR1 SGHDT, CDR2 YYEEEE. Trimming stripped 7 bases from V and 7 bases from J, with 14 bases between. The chain's CDR3 is CASSEGSGGYTF. CDR3 coding DNA: TGTGCCAGCTCCGAGGGGAGCGGTGGCTACACCTTC.

The gene calls are TRBV28 and TRBJ1-1; tentatively, D is TRBD1 (5 bases). Germline V gene lookup returns CDR1 MDHEN and CDR2 SYDVKM. The CDR3 loop spans 14 amino acids. Between the trimmed V and J ends, which lost 7 bases and 2 bases, there was a span of 14 bases. Written as DNA, the CDR3 is TGTGCCAGCACCCCAACCGGGACTAACACTGAAGCTTTCTTT. It specifies CASTPTGTNTEAFF.

A few counts support this clonotype. The chain carries TRBV5-1 and TRBJ2-7; D is unresolved. The V and J ends lost 4 bases and 5 bases respectively, with 13 bases between them. Germline CDR1 SGHRS, CDR2 YFSETQ. CDR3 size: 13 residues. The CDR3 sequence: CASSPGRSNEQYF. In DNA form, the CDR3 reads TGCGCCAGCAGCCCGGGCCGTTCTAACGAGCAGTACTTC.

V gene TRBV12-3 or TRBV12-4 combines with J gene TRBJ1-5; a possible D gene is TRBD1 (6 bases). The CDR3 runs to 13 residues. Trimming pared 6 bases from V and 5 bases from J, leaving 11 bases between. The CDR3 DNA follows: TGTGCCAGCAGCGGACAGTTGGATCAGCCCCAGCATTTT. This sequence encodes CASSGQLDQPQHF.

This clonotype was counted only a few times. The rearrangement uses TRBV2 and TRBJ1-2, with 7 bases matching TRBD1. V was pared by 6 bases and J by 1 base, with 11 bases of the junction left unmatched. The germline gives CDR1 SNHLY, CDR2 FYNNEI. The CDR3 runs 16 residues. CDR3: CASREQGSGDNYGYTF. CDR3 in DNA: TGTGCCAGCAGAGAACAGGGGAGTGGGGATAACTATGGCTACACCTTC.

This clonotype showed up just once. V gene TRBV20-1 combines with J gene TRBJ1-5; D is uncertain. The CDR3 sequence is 15 residues long. V gave up 0 bases and J gave up 3 bases, with 12 bases separating them. Germline V gene sequence: CDR1 DFQATT, CDR2 SNEGSKA (reference sequence). The CDR3 sequence: CSARDGRKPNQPQHF. DNA for the CDR3: TGCAGTGCTAGAGATGGTAGGAAGCCCAATCAGCCCCAGCATTTT.

This clonotype was seen repeatedly, ten times or more. This rearrangement joins TRBV12-5 to TRBJ2-6, with no clear D. Germline assignment: CDR1 LGHNT and CDR2 FRNRAP. V gave up 3 bases and J gave up 4 bases, with 4 bases separating them. The CDR3 has 13 residues. CDR3 amino acids: CASGLVGANVLTF. As DNA, the CDR3 is TGTGCTAGTGGTTTAGTAGGGGCCAACGTCCTGACTTTC.